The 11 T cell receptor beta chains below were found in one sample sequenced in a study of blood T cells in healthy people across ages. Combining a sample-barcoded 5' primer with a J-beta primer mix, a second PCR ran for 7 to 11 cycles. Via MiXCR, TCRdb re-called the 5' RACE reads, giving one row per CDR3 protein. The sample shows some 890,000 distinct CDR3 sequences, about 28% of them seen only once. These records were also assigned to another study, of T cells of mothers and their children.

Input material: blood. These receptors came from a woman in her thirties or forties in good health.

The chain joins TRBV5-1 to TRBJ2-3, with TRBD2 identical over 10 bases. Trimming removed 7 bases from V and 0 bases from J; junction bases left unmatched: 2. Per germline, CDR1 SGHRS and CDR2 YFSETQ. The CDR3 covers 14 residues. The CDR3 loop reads CASQTSGSTDTQYF. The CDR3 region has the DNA TGCGCCAGCCAGACTAGCGGGAGCACAGATACGCAGTATTTT. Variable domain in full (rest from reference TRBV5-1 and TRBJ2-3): KAGVTQTPRYLIKTRGQQVTLSCSPISGHRSVSWYQQTPGQGLQFLFEYFSETQRNKGNFPGRFSGRQFSNSRSEMNVSTLELGDSALYLCASQTSGSTDTQYFGPGTRLTVL.

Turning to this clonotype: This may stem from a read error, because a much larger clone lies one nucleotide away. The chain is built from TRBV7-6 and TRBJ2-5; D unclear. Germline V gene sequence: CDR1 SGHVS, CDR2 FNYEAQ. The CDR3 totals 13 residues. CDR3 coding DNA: TGTGTCAGCAGCTTAAGACGGCAAGAGACCCAGTACTTC. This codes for CVSSLRRQETQYF.

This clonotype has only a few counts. The CDR3 sequence: CAWSVRDRQGRARPRWTQYF. In DNA form, the CDR3 reads TGTGCCTGGAGTGTAAGAGATCGGCAGGGGCGGGCGCGACCAAGATGGACCCAGTACTTC. The V gene is TRBV30, the J gene TRBJ2-7, with TRBD1 as a possible D gene (6 bases). The closer fit of TRBJ2-5 to the DNA end suggests the J call may be wrong. Germline V gene sequence: CDR1 GTSNPN, CDR2 SVGIG (reference sequence). The CDR3 consists of 20 residues.

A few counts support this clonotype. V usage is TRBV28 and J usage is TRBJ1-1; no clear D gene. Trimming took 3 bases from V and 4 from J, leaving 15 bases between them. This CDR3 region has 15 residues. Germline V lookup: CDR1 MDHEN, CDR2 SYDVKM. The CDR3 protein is CASSLVGRLSTEAFF. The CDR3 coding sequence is TGTGCCAGCAGTTTGGTCGGGAGACTGAGCACTGAAGCTTTCTTT.

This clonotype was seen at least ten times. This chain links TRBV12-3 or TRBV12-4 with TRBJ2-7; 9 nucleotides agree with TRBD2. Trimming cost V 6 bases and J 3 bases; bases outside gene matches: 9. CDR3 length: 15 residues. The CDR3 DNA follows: TGTGCCAGCAGCCCCAGACTAGCGGATGGCTACGAGCAGTACTTC. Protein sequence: CASSPRLADGYEQYF.

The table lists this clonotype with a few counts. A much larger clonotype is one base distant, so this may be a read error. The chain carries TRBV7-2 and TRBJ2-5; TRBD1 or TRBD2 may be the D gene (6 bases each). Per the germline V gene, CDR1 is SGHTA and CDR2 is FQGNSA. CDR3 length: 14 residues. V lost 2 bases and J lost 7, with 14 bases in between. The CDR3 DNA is TGTACCAGCAGCTTATTCGGGGGCGCCGGGACCCAGTACTTC. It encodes CTSSLFGGAGTQYF.

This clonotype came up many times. DNA of the CDR3: TGCGCCAGCAGCGACGGGGGGATTAACTATGGCTACACCTTC. Encoded protein: CASSDGGINYGYTF. J is TRBJ1-2 and V is TRBV5-1, with TRBD1 as a possible D gene (5 bases). The ends were cut back, 4 bases at V and 1 base at J, with 11 bases in the middle. The CDR3 sequence is 14 residues long. The V gene's germline CDR1 is SGHRS and CDR2 YFSETQ.

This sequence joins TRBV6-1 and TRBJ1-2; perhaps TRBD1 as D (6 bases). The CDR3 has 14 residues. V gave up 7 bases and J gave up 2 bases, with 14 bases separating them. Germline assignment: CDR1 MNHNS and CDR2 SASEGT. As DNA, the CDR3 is TGTGCCAGCACAAAACGACAGGCCAACTATGGCTACACCTTC. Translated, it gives CASTKRQANYGYTF.

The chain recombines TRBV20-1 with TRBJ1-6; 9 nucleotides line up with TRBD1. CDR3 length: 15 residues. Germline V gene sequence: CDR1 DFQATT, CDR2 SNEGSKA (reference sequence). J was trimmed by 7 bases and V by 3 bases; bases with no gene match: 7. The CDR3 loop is CSARDRGARNSPLHF. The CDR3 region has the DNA TGCAGTGCTAGGGACAGGGGAGCTCGAAATTCACCCCTCCACTTT.

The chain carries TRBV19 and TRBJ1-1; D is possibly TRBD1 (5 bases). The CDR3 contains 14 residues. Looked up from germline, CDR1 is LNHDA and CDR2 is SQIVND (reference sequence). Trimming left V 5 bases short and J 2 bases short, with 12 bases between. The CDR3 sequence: CASSFLTDNTEAFF. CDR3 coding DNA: TGTGCCAGTAGTTTTCTGACAGACAACACTGAAGCTTTCTTT.

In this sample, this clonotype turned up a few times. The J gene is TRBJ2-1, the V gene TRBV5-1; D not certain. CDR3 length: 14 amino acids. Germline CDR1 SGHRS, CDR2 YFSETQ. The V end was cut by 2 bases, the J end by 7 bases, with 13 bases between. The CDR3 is CASSFRPPGNEQFF. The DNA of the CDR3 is TGCGCCAGCAGCTTCCGGCCCCCCGGGAATGAGCAGTTCTTC.